A selection of T cell receptor beta chains follows, all from one sample in a study of blood T cell repertoires in COVID-19. Generated by immunoSEQ multiplex PCR, the TCRdb table keeps only in-frame clones and is missing some. The data hold approximately 200,000 clones, with about four fifths observed a single time. The sample was PBMCs or T cells enriched from blood (not recorded which). These receptors all come from a man aged 60-69 years who had recovered from COVID-19. CDR3s include the opening cysteine and the closing phenylalanine or tryptophan. A D gene is named only where the DNA matches it firmly. Expanded clones get a size class; other rows say once, few or many, or leave the size out.

v_gene	abundance	d_gene	j_gene	CDR3nt	CDR3aa
TRBV18	.	.	TRBJ2-1	TGTGCCAGCTCACATGAGACATACTACAATGAGCAGTTCTTC	CASSHETYYNEQFF
TRBV5-1	.	TRBD1	TRBJ1-6	TGCGCCAGCAGCTGGGGACAGGGAGCGGGTAATTCACCCCTCCACTTT	CASSWGQGAGNSPLHF
TRBV19	.	.	TRBJ1-3	TGTGCCAGTAGTGGGGGCTCGCTTGACACCATATATTTT	CASSGGSLDTIYF
TRBV19	.	.	TRBJ2-1	TGTGCCAGTACCATTGGGGACTCGCGGAACAATGAGCAGTTCTTC	CASTIGDSRNNEQFF
TRBV7-9	.	TRBD1	TRBJ1-1	TGTGCCAGCAGCTTAACCCCCGGGACAGGGGCTCCTGAAGCTTTCTTT	CASSLTPGTGAPEAFF
TRBV14	once	TRBD2	TRBJ2-3	TGTGCCAGCAGCCGGCGGGGGGGCCTTCTCGCAGATACGCAGTATTTT	CASSRRGGLLADTQYF
TRBV7-6	.	.	TRBJ1-4	TGTGCCAGCAGCCTAACAGGGACCGCAACTAATGAAAAACTGTTTTTT	CASSLTGTATNEKLFF
TRBV3-1/TRBV3-2	.	TRBD2	TRBJ2-5	TGTGCCAGCAGCCAGCCTAGCGGGGGGGCGGAGACCCAGTACTTC	CASSQPSGGAETQYF
TRBV5-6	.	TRBD2	TRBJ2-7	TGTGCCAGCAGCCTTATCTTGGTAGCGGGGGTATCCGAGCAGTACTTC	CASSLILVAGVSEQYF
TRBV5-4	.	TRBD1	TRBJ2-7	TGTGCCAGCAGAGCCTCCGAGGGGGCAGGATACTACGAGCAGTACTTC	CASRASEGAGYYEQYF
TRBV4-3	.	.	TRBJ1-6	TGCGCCAGCAGCCAGGGAAGGGCAGGGGCCTATAATTCACCCCTCCACTTT	CASSQGRAGAYNSPLHF
TRBV6-5	.	TRBD1	TRBJ1-3	TGTGCCAGCAGAGCAAGGACAGGGTCTGGAAACACCATATATTTT	CASRARTGSGNTIYF
TRBV4-2	.	.	TRBJ1-1	TGTGCCAGCAGCCCGTTGGGGGGAATGAACACTGAAGCTTTCTTT	CASSPLGGMNTEAFF
TRBV6-5	.	TRBD2	TRBJ2-2	TGTGCCAGCAGTTCAAACAACGGGGGGGCCGGGGAGCTGTTTTTT	CASSSNNGGAGELFF
TRBV4-3	.	TRBD1	TRBJ1-4	TGCGCCAGCAGCCAAGGCCCGGTAGGGGGCCATGAAAAACTGTTTTTT	CASSQGPVGGHEKLFF
TRBV4-3	few	.	TRBJ2-3	TGCGCCAGCAGCCAACCAGGCACAGATACGCAGTATTTT	CASSQPGTDTQYF
TRBV2	.	TRBD2	TRBJ2-1	TGTGCCAGCAGTGAAATGTGGAGCGGGGGTTACAATGAGCAGTTCTTC	CASSEMWSGGYNEQFF
TRBV2	once	.	TRBJ2-1	TGTGCCACCATCCCCGGGGTCTCCTACAATGAGCAGTTCTTC	CATIPGVSYNEQFF
TRBV30	once	.	TRBJ1-6	TGTGCCTGGAGTTGGCAGGGGACGGCACCCCTCCACTTT	CAWSWQGTAPLHF
TRBV7-2	.	.	TRBJ2-7	TGTGCCAGCAGCTTAAGGGCCCTTGGGGTGGGGACTTACAAGCAGTACTTC	CASSLRALGVGTYKQYF
TRBV6-5	.	.	TRBJ2-7	TGTGCCAGCACAGGCCCCTACGAGCAGTACTTC	CASTGPYEQYF
TRBV2	.	TRBD1	TRBJ2-1	TGTGCCAGCAGGGGGGGACAGGGTTTTAATGAGCAGTTCTTC	CASRGGQGFNEQFF
TRBV7-9	.	.	TRBJ2-7	TGTGCCAGCAGCCCCCCTTCGACACTCTCCTACGAGCAGTACTTC	CASSPPSTLSYEQYF
TRBV29-1	once	.	TRBJ2-3	TGCAGCGTGGTCTACAGGGGGGGTACAGATACGCAGTATTTT	CSVVYRGGTDTQYF
TRBV24-1	.	.	TRBJ2-3	TGTGCCATCGCGAGGGGCGGGGGCACAGATACGCAGTATTTT	CAIARGGGTDTQYF
TRBV11-2	.	.	TRBJ1-2	TGTGCCAGCAGCACCGGAGGGGGGGTTTCGACTGGCTACACCTTC	CASSTGGGVSTGYTF
TRBV7-3	.	TRBD2	TRBJ2-7	TGTGCCAGCAGCTTAACGGGAGGGCCTACCGAGCAGTACTTC	CASSLTGGPTEQYF
TRBV7-2	once	TRBD2	TRBJ2-5	TGTGCCAGCAGCTTAGGCCAGCTAGCGGGGGGAGGAGAGACCCAGTACTTC	CASSLGQLAGGGETQYF
TRBV2	.	.	TRBJ2-3	TGTGCCAGCAGGGGGCAGGGGACAGATACGCAGTATTTT	CASRGQGTDTQYF
TRBV11-3	.	TRBD1	TRBJ1-1	TGTGCCAGCAGCGTACGACAGGGTAGGACTGAAGCTTTCTTT	CASSVRQGRTEAFF
TRBV4-3	few	TRBD2	TRBJ2-1	TGCGCCAGCAGCCAAGATCTGTTAGCGGGGGCCAGGGAGTTCTTC	CASSQDLLAGAREFF
TRBV30	.	.	TRBJ1-2	TGTGCCTGGAGTGCAGGGAATGGCTACACCTTC	CAWSAGNGYTF
TRBV7-9	.	.	TRBJ1-1	TGTGCCAGCAGCTTATCGAGAAACACTGAAGCTTTCTTT	CASSLSRNTEAFF
TRBV4-3	.	.	TRBJ2-1	TGCGCCAGCAGCCAATCACCGAGCTCCTACAATGAGCAGTTCTTC	CASSQSPSSYNEQFF
TRBV21-1	.	.	TRBJ2-7	TGTGCCAGCAGCAGCAAAGTCCAGCGAGTGTCCTACGAGCAGTACTTC	CASSSKVQRVSYEQYF
TRBV5-1	once	.	TRBJ2-4	TGCGCCAGCAGCTTTGGGCAGCCGGGGGTCAAAAACATTCAGTACTTC	CASSFGQPGVKNIQYF
TRBV7-2	.	.	TRBJ1-2	TGTGCCAGCAGCCCCCAGGGCTTCTATGGCTACACCTTC	CASSPQGFYGYTF
TRBV6-1	.	TRBD2	TRBJ2-1	TGTGCCAGCAGTGAACTTGGCGGGGGGCCGAGTAGTAATGAGCAGTTCTTC	CASSELGGGPSSNEQFF
TRBV11-2	.	TRBD1	TRBJ2-7	TGTGCCAGCAGCTTAGTTTTATACGGGACAGTAACCTACGAGCAGTACTTC	CASSLVLYGTVTYEQYF
TRBV2	.	.	TRBJ1-6	TGTGCCAGCAGTGAAAGGAACAGGGAGAATTCACCCCTCCACTTT	CASSERNRENSPLHF
TRBV27	.	.	TRBJ2-5	TGTGCCAGCAGTCCCTTGGTAGCGGCCAGAGAGACCCAGTACTTC	CASSPLVAARETQYF
TRBV5-1	.	TRBD1	TRBJ2-5	TGCGCCAGCAGGGACGCAGGACAGGACACCCAGTACTTC	CASRDAGQDTQYF
TRBV19	.	TRBD1	TRBJ2-2	TGTGCCAGTAGTATCCGAACAGGGGGCGAAACCGGGGAGCTGTTTTTT	CASSIRTGGETGELFF
TRBV5-1	once	.	TRBJ2-2	TGCGCCAGCAGCTCTGACGGGGCGAACACCGGGGAGCTGTTTTTT	CASSSDGANTGELFF
TRBV29-1	.	TRBD1	TRBJ2-1	TGCAGCGTCGACAGGGGAGTTGACAATGAGCAGTTCTTC	CSVDRGVDNEQFF
TRBV7-2	.	TRBD2	TRBJ2-5	TGTGCCAGCACTCTAGCGGGGGGGAACCAAGAGACCCAGTACTTC	CASTLAGGNQETQYF
TRBV6-2/TRBV6-3	.	TRBD1	TRBJ2-6	TGTGCCAGCAGTTACCCAACAGGGGCTGGGGCCAACGTCCTGACTTTC	CASSYPTGAGANVLTF